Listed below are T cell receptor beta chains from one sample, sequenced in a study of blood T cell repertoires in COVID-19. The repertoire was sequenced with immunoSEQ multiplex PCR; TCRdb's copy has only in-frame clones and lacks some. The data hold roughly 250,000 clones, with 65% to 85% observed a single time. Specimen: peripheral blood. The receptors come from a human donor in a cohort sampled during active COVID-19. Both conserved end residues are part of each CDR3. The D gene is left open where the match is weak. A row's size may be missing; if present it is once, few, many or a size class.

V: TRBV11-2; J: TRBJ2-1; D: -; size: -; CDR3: CASSLGHVARPYNEQFF; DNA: TGTGCCAGCAGCTTAGGCCATGTAGCGCGTCCCTACAATGAGCAGTTCTTC
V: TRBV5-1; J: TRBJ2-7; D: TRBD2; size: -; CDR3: CASSWTGGSYEQYF; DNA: TGCGCCAGCAGCTGGACCGGGGGGTCTTACGAGCAGTACTTC
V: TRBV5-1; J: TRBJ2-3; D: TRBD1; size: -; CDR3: CASSFLRDRGTDTQYF; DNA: TGCGCCAGCAGCTTTCTCCGGGACAGAGGCACAGATACGCAGTATTTT
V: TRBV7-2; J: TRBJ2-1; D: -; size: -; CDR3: CASSLARPPDEQFF; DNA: TGTGCCAGCAGCTTAGCTCGTCCTCCCGATGAGCAGTTCTTC
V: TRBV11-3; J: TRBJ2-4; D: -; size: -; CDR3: CASSLNRDDIQYF; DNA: TGTGCCAGCAGCCTTAACAGGGATGACATTCAGTACTTC
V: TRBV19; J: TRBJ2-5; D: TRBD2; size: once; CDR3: CASTERWGGETQYF; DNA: TGTGCCAGTACCGAGAGGTGGGGGGGAGAGACCCAGTACTTC
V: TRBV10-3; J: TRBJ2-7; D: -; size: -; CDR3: CAISEQALTYEQYF; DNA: TGTGCCATCAGTGAACAGGCGTTGACCTACGAGCAGTACTTC
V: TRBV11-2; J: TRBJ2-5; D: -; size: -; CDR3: CASSSGETQYF; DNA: TGTGCCAGCAGCTCAGGGGAGACCCAGTACTTC
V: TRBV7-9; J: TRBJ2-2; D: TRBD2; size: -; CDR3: CASSPSPSTSGGAGELFF; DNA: TGTGCCAGCAGCCCTAGCCCGTCAACTAGCGGGGGGGCCGGGGAGCTGTTTTTT
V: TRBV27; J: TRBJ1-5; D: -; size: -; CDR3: CASSPAGLSNQPQHF; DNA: TGTGCCAGCAGCCCGGCAGGGCTGAGCAATCAGCCCCAGCATTTT
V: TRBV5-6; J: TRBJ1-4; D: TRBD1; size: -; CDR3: CASSLGQGQIDEKLFF; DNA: TGTGCCAGCAGCTTGGGCCAGGGACAGATAGATGAAAAACTGTTTTTT
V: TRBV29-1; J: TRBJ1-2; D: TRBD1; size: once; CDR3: CSALNQAGGFGYTF; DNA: TGCAGCGCCCTAAACCAGGCAGGGGGCTTTGGCTACACCTTC
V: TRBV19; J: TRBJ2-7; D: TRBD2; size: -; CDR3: CASSSGGGGREQYF; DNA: TGTGCCAGTAGTAGCGGGGGAGGAGGACGCGAGCAGTACTTC
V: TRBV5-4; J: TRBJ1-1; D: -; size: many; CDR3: CASSRKGVNTEAFF; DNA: TGTGCCAGCAGCCGGAAGGGGGTGAACACTGAAGCTTTCTTT
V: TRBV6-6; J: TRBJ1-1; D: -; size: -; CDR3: CASSRGGTEAFF; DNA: TGTGCCAGCAGTAGAGGGGGAACTGAAGCTTTCTTT
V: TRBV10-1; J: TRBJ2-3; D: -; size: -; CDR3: CASTESTLAYTQYF; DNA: TGCGCCAGCACCGAGTCGACCCTAGCATATACGCAGTATTTT
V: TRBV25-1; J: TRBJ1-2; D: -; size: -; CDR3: CASSEYSSRGGYTF; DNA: TGTGCCAGCAGTGAGTACTCTTCCAGGGGAGGCTACACCTTC
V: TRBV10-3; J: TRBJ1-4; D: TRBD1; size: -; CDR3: CAISEGGTGNEKLFF; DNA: TGTGCCATCAGTGAGGGAGGGACAGGGAATGAAAAACTGTTTTTT
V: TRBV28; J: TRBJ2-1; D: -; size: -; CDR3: CASSIIPVGGGNEQFF; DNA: TGTGCCAGCAGTATTATCCCGGTGGGAGGGGGTAATGAGCAGTTCTTC
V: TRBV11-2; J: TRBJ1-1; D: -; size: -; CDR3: CASSHIEAFF; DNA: TGTGCCAGCAGCCACATTGAAGCTTTCTTT
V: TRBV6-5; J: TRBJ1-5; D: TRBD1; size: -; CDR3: CASSRRGTGMEPQHF; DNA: TGTGCCAGCAGTCGCAGGGGGACAGGGATGGAGCCCCAGCATTTT
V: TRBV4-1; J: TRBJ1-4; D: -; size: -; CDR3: CASSQESRSTNEKLFF; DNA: TGCGCCAGCAGCCAAGAGTCTAGAAGCACTAATGAAAAACTGTTTTTT
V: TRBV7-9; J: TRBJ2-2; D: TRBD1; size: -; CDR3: CASSVGTGVGTGELFF; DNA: TGTGCCAGCAGCGTCGGGACAGGGGTGGGCACCGGGGAGCTGTTTTTT
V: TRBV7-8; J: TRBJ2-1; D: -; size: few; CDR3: CASSPVRVASSYNEQFF; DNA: TGTGCCAGCAGCCCCGTCCGGGTAGCGAGCTCCTACAATGAGCAGTTCTTC
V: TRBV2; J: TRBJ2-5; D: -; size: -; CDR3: CASRGDWAQETQYF; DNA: TGTGCCAGCAGGGGGGACTGGGCCCAAGAGACCCAGTACTTC
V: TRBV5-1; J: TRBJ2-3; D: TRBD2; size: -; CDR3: CASSPPREGRTDTQYF; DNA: TGCGCCAGCAGCCCCCCCCGGGAGGGGAGGACAGATACGCAGTATTTT
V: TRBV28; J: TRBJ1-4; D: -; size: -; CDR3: CASSLSATNEKLFF; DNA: TGTGCCAGCAGTTTATCTGCAACTAATGAAAAACTGTTTTTT
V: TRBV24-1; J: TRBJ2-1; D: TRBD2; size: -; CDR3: CATSSGTDGLAWANEQFF; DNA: TGTGCCACCAGTTCCGGGACAGATGGACTAGCGTGGGCCAATGAGCAGTTCTTC
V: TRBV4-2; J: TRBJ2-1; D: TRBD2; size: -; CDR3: CASRSSGRNEQFF; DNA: TGTGCCAGCCGGAGTAGCGGGAGGAATGAGCAGTTCTTC
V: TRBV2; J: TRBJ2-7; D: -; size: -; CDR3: CASSERFGELGSYEQYF; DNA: TGTGCCAGCAGTGAACGATTTGGGGAACTAGGCTCCTACGAGCAGTACTTC
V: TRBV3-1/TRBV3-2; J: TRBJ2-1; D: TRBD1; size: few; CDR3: CASSHRGGGSYNEQFF; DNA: TGTGCCAGCAGCCACAGAGGGGGCGGCTCCTACAATGAGCAGTTCTTC
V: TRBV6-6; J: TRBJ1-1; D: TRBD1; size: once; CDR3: CASSSRTGERTEAFF; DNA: TGTGCCAGCAGTTCCCGGACAGGGGAAAGGACTGAAGCTTTCTTT
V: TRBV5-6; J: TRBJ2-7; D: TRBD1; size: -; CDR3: CASSPWDRPLGQYF; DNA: TGTGCCAGCAGCCCTTGGGACAGACCCCTGGGGCAGTACTTC
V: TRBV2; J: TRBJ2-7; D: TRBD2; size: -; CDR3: CASTRPGTSSYEQYF; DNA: TGTGCCAGCACTAGGCCCGGGACTAGCAGCTACGAGCAGTACTTC
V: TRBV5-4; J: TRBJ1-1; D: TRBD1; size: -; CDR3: CASSSGTGTDTEAFF; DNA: TGTGCCAGCAGCTCGGGGACAGGGACGGACACTGAAGCTTTCTTT
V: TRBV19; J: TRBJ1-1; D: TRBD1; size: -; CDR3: CASSIGRGRGSEAFF; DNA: TGTGCCAGTAGTATCGGGAGGGGGCGAGGCTCTGAAGCTTTCTTT
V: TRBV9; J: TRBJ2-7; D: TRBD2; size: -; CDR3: CASSVETGAGYEQYF; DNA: TGTGCCAGCAGCGTAGAAACGGGAGCGGGGTACGAGCAGTACTTC
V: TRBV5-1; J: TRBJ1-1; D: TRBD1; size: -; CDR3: CASSLNRDRGFAFF; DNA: TGCGCCAGCAGCTTAAATCGGGACAGGGGGTTTGCTTTCTTT
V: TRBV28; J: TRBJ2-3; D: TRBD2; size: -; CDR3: CASSKLAGGPRRFTDTQYF; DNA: TGTGCCAGCAGCAAACTAGCGGGAGGGCCTAGACGTTTCACAGATACGCAGTATTTT